This T cell receptor beta chain stems from a study of radiation and T cells in renal cell carcinoma. Whole-study results and caveats: Compared with controls, irradiated tumors had more, larger dominant CDR3 motifs.

CDR1 ENHRY and CDR2 SYGVKD come from the germline V gene. The CDR3 length is 13 residues. The treatment is: treatment-naive control, cytoreductive nephrectomy. Treatment-naive patients without radiation supplied the control tumors at nephrectomy. On this clone: Its antigen remains unidentified.

Sequenced by immunoSEQ multiplex PCR; TCRdb stores in-frame clones only, minus some. The sample lists 23,000 or so clones; 58% were seen once. The clonotype originates from a man aged 35-49 years with renal cell carcinoma. This chain connects TRBV10-3 to TRBJ1-6; D remains unclear. This specimen was tumor tissue, taken from a patient whose treatment was nephrectomy without radiotherapy. The CDR3 nucleotides read TGTGCATCTCAGCCGGTCTATAATTCACCCCTCCACTTT. Encoded protein: CASQPVYNSPLHF.